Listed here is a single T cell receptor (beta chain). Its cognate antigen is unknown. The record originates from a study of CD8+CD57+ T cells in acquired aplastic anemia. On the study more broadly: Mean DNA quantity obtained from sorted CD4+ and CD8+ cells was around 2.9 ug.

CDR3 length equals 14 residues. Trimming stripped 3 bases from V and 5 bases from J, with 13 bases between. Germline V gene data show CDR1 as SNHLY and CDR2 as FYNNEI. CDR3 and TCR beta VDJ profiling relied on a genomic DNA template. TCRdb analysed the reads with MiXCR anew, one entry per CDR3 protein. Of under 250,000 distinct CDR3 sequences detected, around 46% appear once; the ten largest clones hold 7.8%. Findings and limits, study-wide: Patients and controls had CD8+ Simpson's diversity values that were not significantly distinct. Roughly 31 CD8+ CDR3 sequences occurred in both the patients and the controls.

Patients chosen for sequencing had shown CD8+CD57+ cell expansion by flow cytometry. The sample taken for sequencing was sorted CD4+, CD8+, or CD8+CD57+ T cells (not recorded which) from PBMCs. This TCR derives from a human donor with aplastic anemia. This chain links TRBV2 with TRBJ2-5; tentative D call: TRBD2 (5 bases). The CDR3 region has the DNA TGTGCCAGCAGTGAGGGAGTCACCACCGAGACCCAGTACTTC. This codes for CASSEGVTTETQYF.